This TCR beta chain was captured in a study of blood T cell repertoires in COVID-19. The protocol was immunoSEQ multiplex PCR, while the TCRdb copy is restricted to in-frame clones and leaves out a portion. The top ten hold less than 7% of the sample, which has approximately 220,000 clones, less than 90% seen once. Participants spanned ages about 18 to 90 years and resided in around 25 US areas. Each participant's cohort was designated according to participant-reported clinical history. The sequenced material came from PBMCs or T cells enriched from blood (not recorded which). The origin of this receptor is a middle-aged woman who had recovered from COVID-19.

DNA of the CDR3: TGTGCCAGCAGTTACGGGAGCGAGCAGTACGTC. This codes for CASSYGSEQYV. The chain recombines TRBV6-2 or TRBV6-3 with TRBJ2-7; maybe TRBD2 (5 bases). The CDR3 extends over 11 amino acids. V dropped 2 bases and J dropped 6 bases, with 5 bases sitting between them. CDR1 is MNHEY, CDR2 SVGEGT, per germline.